Presented here are 26 T cell receptor beta chains from one specimen sequenced in a study of T-cell reconstitution after alpha-beta-depleted transplantation in children. Preparation of the TCRbeta library used unique molecular identifiers. Each CDR3 protein gets one entry after TCRdb re-called the PCR reads with MiXCR. The sample carries 640,000 or so distinct CDR3 sequences, over 15% recorded once. The source material was PBMCs from the stem cell graft donor, sampled from the stem cell graft. These receptors all stem from a human donor who donated a stem cell graft to a child with acute myeloid leukemia.

The J gene is TRBJ1-2, the V gene TRBV15; no definite D call. Germline CDR1 and CDR2: LNHNV and YYDKDF (reference sequence). Trimming removed 0 bases from V and 5 bases from J, with 7 bases in between. The CDR3 is 13 residues long. The chain's CDR3 is CATSRESAYGYTF. DNA of the CDR3: TGTGCCACCAGCAGAGAGTCAGCTTATGGCTACACCTTC.

This clonotype was seen a handful of times. The chain employs TRBV4-2 and TRBJ1-1; 7 bases fit TRBD1. The CDR3 has 18 amino acids. Germline trimming cut 4 bases from V and 4 bases from J; bases unmatched to any gene: 18. Germline CDR1 and CDR2: LGHNA and YNFKEQ. For the CDR3, the DNA is TGTGCCAGCAGCCGGGCCAACAGGGGAGTTGAGAGGGGCACTGAAGCTTTCTTT. Its translation: CASSRANRGVERGTEAFF.

This clonotype occurred many times. The chain couples TRBV20-1 to TRBJ1-2; D uncertain. Germline-derived CDR1 and CDR2 are DFQATT and SNEGSKA (reference sequence). This CDR3 contains 14 residues. Trimming pared 6 bases from V and 1 base from J, leaving 15 bases between. CDR3 amino acids: CSAKVGGLNYGYTF. CDR3 DNA sequence: TGCAGTGCCAAGGTTGGAGGGCTTAACTATGGCTACACCTTC.

This clonotype was detected only a few times. V is TRBV20-1 and J is TRBJ1-4, with TRBD1 as a possible D gene (6 bases). Trimming cost V 3 bases and J 4 bases, with 12 bases left between them. This CDR3 is 14 amino acids long. Germline lookup yields CDR1 DFQATT and CDR2 SNEGSKA (reference sequence). CDR3 in amino acids: CSAREAGDNEKLFF. The CDR3 DNA follows: TGCAGTGCTAGGGAGGCAGGGGATAATGAAAAACTGTTTTTT.

This clonotype appeared a few times. The chain recombines TRBV7-9 with TRBJ2-5; TRBD2 matches at 7 bases. The CDR3 has 15 residues. With V trimmed by 1 base and J by 5 bases, 7 bases remained unmatched. Germline lookup yields CDR1 SEHNR and CDR2 FQNEAQ (reference sequence). The CDR3 DNA is TGTGCCAGCAGCTTAGTCCAGCGGGGAAGGGAGACCCAGTACTTC. It encodes CASSLVQRGRETQYF.

The genes are TRBV29-1 and TRBJ1-2; TRBD1 aligns across 7 bases. The ends lost 6 bases at V and 5 bases at J; junction bases unmatched: 12. This CDR3 spans 14 amino acids. Germline V lookup: CDR1 SQVTM, CDR2 ANQGSEA. The DNA of the CDR3 is TGCAGCGTCAGGGGGGGGGGACATCCATATGGCTACACCTTC. Translation: CSVRGGGHPYGYTF.

J is TRBJ2-7 and V is TRBV12-3 or TRBV12-4; the match to TRBD1 covers 10 bases. The V segment lost 6 bases and the J segment 0 bases; nucleotides outside the gene matches: 11. The CDR3 consists of 17 residues. The CDR3 region has the DNA TGTGCCAGCAGCCAGACCTTGGGACAGGGGACCTCCTACGAGCAGTACTTC. Its translation: CASSQTLGQGTSYEQYF.

This clonotype has a count of ten or more. V gene TRBV27 combines with J gene TRBJ1-6; no clear D gene. Germline CDR1 is MNHEY and CDR2 is SMNVEV (reference sequence). The germline V and J ends were trimmed by 6 bases and 6 bases, with 9 bases remaining between them. The CDR3 sequence is 13 residues long. The CDR3 sequence is CASRDGFNSPLHF. CDR3 nucleotides: TGTGCCAGCAGGGACGGATTTAATTCACCCCTCCACTTT.

The table lists this clonotype with a few counts. This chain joins TRBV30 and TRBJ2-1, with D tentatively TRBD2 (5 bases). Trimming removed 2 bases at V and 8 bases at J, with 16 bases between. Germline V gene lookup returns CDR1 GTSNPN and CDR2 SVGIG (reference sequence). The length of the CDR3 is 14 residues. This CDR3 is CAWSFRVRRDEQFF. CDR3 nucleotides: TGTGCCTGGAGTTTTAGGGTTAGGCGGGATGAGCAGTTCTTC.

The J gene is TRBJ2-5, the V gene TRBV20-1; a possible D gene is TRBD1 (5 bases). The V end lost 4 bases, the J end lost 6 bases, and 15 bases lay between the germline ends. Germline V CDR1 and CDR2: DFQATT, SNEGSKA (reference sequence). The CDR3 is 13 residues long. The CDR3 DNA follows: TGCAGTGCTACAGGGCAGGGATTTAAGACCCAGTACTTC. Its protein product is CSATGQGFKTQYF.

This clonotype has at least ten counts. V gene TRBV7-2 combines with J gene TRBJ1-5, with a tentative D call TRBD1 (5 bases). The CDR3 is made up of 15 amino acids. V lost 0 bases and J 7 bases, leaving 13 bases between the germline ends. Germline CDR1 is SGHTA and CDR2 is FQGNSA. CDR3 protein: CASSLAVPGRQPQHF. CDR3 DNA: TGTGCCAGCAGCTTAGCGGTCCCAGGGCGACAGCCCCAGCATTTT.

In this sample, this clonotype turned up a few times. V usage is TRBV15 and J usage is TRBJ1-2; D is perhaps TRBD1 (5 bases). V shed 3 bases and J shed 8 bases, with 13 bases lying between them. The germline V gene has CDR1 LNHNV and CDR2 YYDKDF (reference sequence). CDR3 length: 13 residues. Here the CDR3 reads CATSSSRAPGYTF. CDR3 sequence (DNA): TGTGCCACCAGCAGTAGCAGGGCGCCGGGCTACACCTTC.

This clonotype was picked up a small number of times. This rearrangement joins TRBV28 to TRBJ2-3; D remains ambiguous. Trimming cost V 10 bases and J 0 bases, with 11 bases left between them. The CDR3 is 13 amino acids. Per germline, CDR1 MDHEN and CDR2 SYDVKM. As DNA, the CDR3 is TGTGCCACCCACATCTTTAGCACAGATACGCAGTATTTT. Its translation: CATHIFSTDTQYF. Variable domain in full (rest from reference TRBV28 and TRBJ2-3): DVKVTQSSRYLVKRTGEKVFLECVQDMDHENMFWYRQDPGLGLRLIYFSYDVKMKEKGDIPEGYSVSREKKERFSLILESASTNQTSMYLCATHIFSTDTQYFGPGTRLTVL.

This clonotype was observed at least ten times. The chain employs TRBV29-1 and TRBJ1-1, with D unresolved. This CDR3 is 12 amino acids long. Deletions cut 3 bases from V and 0 bases from J, with 5 bases between. Germline CDR1 SQVTM, CDR2 ANQGSEA. CDR3 nucleotides: TGCAGCGTTGACACTATGAACACTGAAGCTTTCTTT. The encoded protein is CSVDTMNTEAFF.

This clonotype was detected ten times or more. This sequence joins TRBV11-2 and TRBJ1-2; weak D call: TRBD1 (5 bases). CDR1 SGHAT and CDR2 FQNNGV come from the germline V gene. The CDR3 covers 14 residues. V was shortened by 2 bases and J by 2 bases, with 9 bases between the two germline ends. The CDR3 reads CASSLPGQNYGYTF. In DNA form, the CDR3 reads TGTGCCAGCAGCTTACCTGGACAAAACTATGGCTACACCTTC.

This chain joins TRBV5-1 and TRBJ2-1; 9 bases fit TRBD1. Germline lookup yields CDR1 SGHRS and CDR2 YFSETQ. J was trimmed by 8 bases and V by 0 bases; bases with no gene match: 6. This CDR3 has 15 amino acids. This CDR3 is CASSLASGQGYEQFF. CDR3 sequence (DNA): TGCGCCAGCAGCTTGGCCAGCGGACAGGGGTATGAGCAGTTCTTC.

This sequence joins TRBV20-1 and TRBJ1-2, with 9 bases that match TRBD1. The CDR3 loop spans 13 amino acids. J was trimmed by 7 bases and V by 6 bases; bases with no gene match: 9. CDR1 and CDR2 from the germline V gene are DFQATT and SNEGSKA (reference sequence). In nucleotides, the CDR3 is TGCAGTGCCCAAGGGGACAGGGTGGGTGGCTACACCTTC. Its protein is CSAQGDRVGGYTF.

The chain links TRBV27 to TRBJ2-3; D remains unclear. The CDR3 contains 14 residues. Trimming took off 5 bases at V and 3 bases at J, with 12 bases between the two ends. CDR1 MNHEY and CDR2 SMNVEV come from the germline V gene (reference sequence). The CDR3 region is CASSPTPWTDTQYF. CDR3 sequence (DNA): TGTGCCAGCAGTCCTACTCCGTGGACAGATACGCAGTATTTT.

This clonotype was recorded many times. The rearrangement uses TRBV20-1 and TRBJ2-3, with D unresolved. V was pared by 1 base and J by 2 bases, with 19 bases between. Germline V gene lookup returns CDR1 DFQATT and CDR2 SNEGSKA (reference sequence). CDR3 length: 17 amino acids. In nucleotides, the CDR3 is TGCAGTGCTAGAGCTACTGGCACTCGCCTCCCCACAGATACGCAGTATTTT. As protein: CSARATGTRLPTDTQYF.

The table lists this clonotype with a few counts. The chain recombines TRBV10-3 with TRBJ2-2; TRBD2 matches 14 bases. V gave up 6 bases and J gave up 4 bases; unmatched junction bases: 10. Germline-derived CDR1 and CDR2 are ENHRY and SYGVKD. CDR3 length equals 18 residues. In nucleotides, the CDR3 is TGTGCCATCAGAAGACTAGCGGGGGGGCTAATAGGCACCGGGGAGCTGTTTTTT. Its translation: CAIRRLAGGLIGTGELFF.

The chain is built from TRBV6-5 and TRBJ2-1, with 8 bases matching TRBD1. Unmatched junction bases numbered 13, after V lost 8 bases and J lost 4 bases. CDR1 and CDR2 from the germline V gene are MNHEY and SVGAGI. This CDR3 contains 16 residues. CDR3 residues: CASLSQGDRGYNEQFF. CDR3 DNA sequence: TGTGCCAGCCTCTCCCAGGGCGACAGGGGTTACAATGAGCAGTTCTTC.

The gene calls are TRBV7-8 and TRBJ1-5, with D maybe TRBD1 (5 bases). The germline gives CDR1 SGHVS, CDR2 FQNEAQ. The V and J ends lost 3 bases and 1 base respectively, with 13 bases between them. The CDR3 loop spans 16 amino acids. The CDR3 sequence: CASSFSAAGSNQPQHF. The CDR3 region has the DNA TGTGCCAGCAGCTTTTCTGCCGCAGGGAGCAATCAGCCCCAGCATTTT.

As regards this clonotype: This could be a read error, since a much larger clone is one nucleotide away. CDR3 sequence: CAASVAYEAFF. The CDR3 DNA sequence: TGTGCCGCTTCCGTGGCTTATGAAGCTTTCTTT. This chain connects TRBV12-3 or TRBV12-4 to TRBJ1-1; the D is unclear. The CDR3 sequence is 11 residues long. Trimming pared 11 bases from V and 7 bases from J, leaving 14 bases between.

The CDR3 here is CASSRDSNSQPQHF. In DNA form, the CDR3 reads TGTGCCAGCAGCCGGGACTCCAACAGTCAGCCCCAGCATTTT. The chain uses TRBV7-8 and TRBJ1-5; possibly TRBD1 for D (5 bases). Trimming took off 5 bases at V and 6 bases at J, with 14 bases between the two ends. CDR3 length: 14 residues. Germline V gene data show CDR1 as SGHVS and CDR2 as FQNEAQ. Complete variable domain (other parts from reference TRBV7-8 and TRBJ1-5): GAGVSQSPRYKVAKRGQDVALRCDPISGHVSLFWYQQALGQGPEFLTYFQNEAQLDKSGLPSDRFFAERPEGSVSTLKIQRTQQEDSAVYLCASSRDSNSQPQHFGDGTRLSIL.

In the case of this clonotype: Since a much larger clone is just one base distant, this may be a read error. This chain connects TRBV25-1 to TRBJ2-5; 8 bases line up with TRBD1. Looked up from germline, CDR1 is MGHDK and CDR2 is SYGVNS. The CDR3 extends over 13 amino acids. The CDR3 here is CASRQTGGQTQHF. DNA of the CDR3: TGTGCCAGCAGGCAAACAGGGGGACAGACCCAGCACTTC. Based on the CDR3 plus reference TRBV25-1 and TRBJ2-5, the full variable domain is EADIYQTPRYLVIGTGKKITLECSQTMGHDKMYWYQQDPGMELHLIHYSYGVNSTEKGDLSSESTVSRIRTEHFPLTLESARPSHTSQYLCASRQTGGQTQHFGPGTRLLVL.

This clonotype was seen a single time. The rearrangement links TRBV5-1 to TRBJ2-7, with 7 bases aligning to TRBD1. J gave up 2 bases and V 0 bases, and 5 bases lay outside the gene matches. CDR1 and CDR2 from the germline V gene are SGHRS and YFSETQ. This CDR3 has 15 residues. The CDR3 DNA follows: TGCGCCAGCAGCTTGGAGGGACAGTCTACCTACGAGCAGTACTTC. Translated: CASSLEGQSTYEQYF. The whole variable domain, filled in from reference TRBV5-1 and TRBJ2-7, reads KAGVTQTPRYLIKTRGQQVTLSCSPISGHRSVSWYQQTPGQGLQFLFEYFSETQRNKGNFPGRFSGRQFSNSRSEMNVSTLELGDSALYLCASSLEGQSTYEQYFGPGTRLTVT.